The 22 T cell receptor beta chains presented below share a single source sample, sequenced in a study of T-cell reconstitution after alpha-beta-depleted transplantation in children. Preparation of the TCRbeta library was carried out with unique molecular identifiers. MiXCR, applied by TCRdb to the PCR reads, yields one record per CDR3 protein. The data hold a few hundred thousand distinct CDR3 sequences, with more than 10% observed a single time. Sequencing used PBMCs, obtained from the stem cell graft. The receptors here all came from a human donor who donated a stem cell graft to a child with Fanconi anemia.

This clonotype was detected a few times. This chain connects TRBV12-3 or TRBV12-4 to TRBJ2-7; D ambiguous. The CDR3 spans 12 residues. Trimming removed 6 bases from V and 2 bases from J, with 8 bases in between. The CDR3 spells CASSPTTYEQYF. CDR3 in DNA: TGTGCCAGCAGCCCGACCACCTACGAGCAGTACTTC.

This clonotype has more than one count but fewer than ten. This chain uses TRBV4-1 with TRBJ2-6; D remains ambiguous. This CDR3 comprises 15 residues. Between the trimmed V and J ends, which lost 4 bases and 0 bases, there was a span of 7 bases. Germline values: CDR1 MGHRA, CDR2 YSYEKL. The CDR3 DNA follows: TGCGCCAGCAGCCTAGCTACCTCTGGGGCCAACGTCCTGACTTTC. As protein: CASSLATSGANVLTF.

This clonotype was observed a handful of times. The V call is TRBV5-1, the J call TRBJ1-1, with 7 bases identical to TRBD1. The CDR3 runs to 15 residues. Unmatched junction bases numbered 8, after V lost 4 bases and J lost 2 bases. CDR1 and CDR2 (germline): SGHRS, YFSETQ. CDR3 coding DNA: TGCGCCAGCAGCGCTTGGACAGGAGTTAACACTGAAGCTTTCTTT. It specifies CASSAWTGVNTEAFF. Full variable domain (remainder filled in from reference TRBV5-1 and TRBJ1-1): KAGVTQTPRYLIKTRGQQVTLSCSPISGHRSVSWYQQTPGQGLQFLFEYFSETQRNKGNFPGRFSGRQFSNSRSEMNVSTLELGDSALYLCASSAWTGVNTEAFFGQGTRLTVV.

This clonotype was detected only a few times. The chain joins TRBV10-3 to TRBJ2-1; 11 bases align to TRBD2. CDR3 length: 17 amino acids. After removal of 2 bases from V and 3 bases from J, the junction contained 6 bases not matched to a gene. Germline lookup yields CDR1 ENHRY and CDR2 SYGVKD. Here the CDR3 reads CAISEASGGFLYNEQFF. In nucleotides, the CDR3 is TGTGCCATCAGTGAGGCTAGCGGGGGGTTTCTCTACAATGAGCAGTTCTTC.

This clonotype was seen only a few times. The rearrangement joins TRBV18 to TRBJ1-4, with 9 positions matching TRBD1. The V and J ends lost 6 bases and 5 bases, in that order; junction bases with no gene match: 4. The CDR3 is 14 amino acids. Germline CDR1 KGHSH, CDR2 LQKENI. The CDR3 protein is CASSPGQGNEKLFF. The CDR3 nucleotides are TGTGCCAGCTCCCCGGGACAGGGAAATGAAAAACTGTTTTTT.

The chain joins TRBV6-2 or TRBV6-3 to TRBJ1-1; D may be TRBD1 (5 bases). Germline CDR1 MNHEY, CDR2 SVGEGT. CDR3 size: 17 residues. V was clipped by 9 bases and J by 1 base, with 24 bases between them. The CDR3 spells CASLGYGTHASNTEAFF. CDR3 DNA sequence: TGTGCCAGTCTCGGGTACGGGACCCATGCTTCGAACACTGAAGCTTTCTTT.

This clonotype was observed at least ten times. The junction differs from germline at one of its ends, possibly a read error. This rearrangement joins TRBV5-1 to TRBJ2-1, with a possible D match to TRBD1 (6 bases). The CDR3 covers 13 residues. Germline CDR1 and CDR2: SGHRS and YFSETQ. CDR3 sequence: CASSLGQLNEQFF. The DNA for the CDR3 is TGTGCCAGCAGCTTAGGACAGCTGAATGAGCAGTTCTTC. The complete variable domain, with remaining parts taken from reference TRBV5-1 and TRBJ2-1, reads KAGVTQTPRYLIKTRGQQVTLSCSPISGHRSVSWYQQTPGQGLQFLFEYFSETQRNKGNFPGRFSGRQFSNSRSEMNVSTLELGDSALYLCASSLGQLNEQFFGPGTRLTVL.

This clonotype was seen a handful of times. J is TRBJ2-1 and V is TRBV7-6, with D unresolved. This CDR3 has 16 residues. V was cut by 1 base and J by 1 base, with 11 bases left in between. The germline CDR1 and CDR2 sequences are SGHVS and FNYEAQ. The CDR3 region is CASSLVSRSSYNEQFF. CDR3 in DNA: TGTGCCAGCAGCTTAGTTTCCCGGAGTTCCTACAATGAGCAGTTCTTC.

This clonotype appeared a few times. The chain carries TRBV11-2 and TRBJ1-2; 7 nucleotides align to TRBD1. With 5 bases clipped from V and 7 bases from J, the junction kept 7 bases outside the gene matches. Germline V lookup: CDR1 SGHAT, CDR2 FQNNGV. The CDR3 has 13 residues. The DNA for the CDR3 is TGTGCCAGCAGCCCTGGACAGGTTCTTGGCTACACCTTC. Amino acids: CASSPGQVLGYTF. Supplemented by reference TRBV11-2 and TRBJ1-2, the full variable domain reads EAGVAQSPRYKIIEKRQSVAFWCNPISGHATLYWYQQILGQGPKLLIQFQNNGVVDDSQLPKDRFSAERLKGVDSTLKIQPAKLEDSAVYLCASSPGQVLGYTFGSGTRLTVV.

This clonotype appeared a few times. The chain is built from TRBV5-6 and TRBJ2-3, with a possible D match to TRBD1 (5 bases). The germline V gene has CDR1 SGHDT and CDR2 YYEEEE. The CDR3 contains 15 residues. Between the trimmed V and J ends, which lost 4 bases and 3 bases, there was a span of 15 bases. The CDR3 is CASSTGHVLTDTQYF. The DNA of the CDR3 is TGTGCCAGCAGCACCGGACACGTCCTGACAGATACGCAGTATTTT.

This clonotype was observed at least ten times. V usage is TRBV6-5 and J usage is TRBJ2-3; TRBD2 agrees at 9 bases. J was trimmed by 6 bases and V by 0 bases; bases with no gene match: 7. From germline, CDR1 is MNHEY and CDR2 SVGAGI. The CDR3 runs 16 residues. The CDR3 region is CASSYSNPSGADTQYF. The CDR3 DNA sequence: TGTGCCAGCAGTTACTCGAATCCTAGCGGGGCGGATACGCAGTATTTT.

In its sample, this clonotype was seen many times. This rearrangement joins TRBV5-1 to TRBJ2-5, with 8 bases identical to TRBD1. After removal of 3 bases from V and 4 bases from J, the junction contained 8 bases not matched to a gene. The CDR3 is made up of 15 amino acids. Germline CDR1 and CDR2: SGHRS and YFSETQ. CDR3 in amino acids: CASSWLTGARETQYF. The CDR3 nucleotides are TGCGCCAGCAGCTGGCTGACAGGGGCGCGAGAGACCCAGTACTTC. Full variable domain (remainder filled in from reference TRBV5-1 and TRBJ2-5): KAGVTQTPRYLIKTRGQQVTLSCSPISGHRSVSWYQQTPGQGLQFLFEYFSETQRNKGNFPGRFSGRQFSNSRSEMNVSTLELGDSALYLCASSWLTGARETQYFGPGTRLLVL.

This clonotype was found a few times. This chain uses TRBV7-2 with TRBJ1-3, with D unresolved. This CDR3 has 14 residues. V lost 5 bases, J lost 3 bases, and 11 bases lay in between. Germline loops: CDR1 SGHTA, CDR2 FQGNSA. CDR3 amino acids: CASSPKLGGNTIYF. In DNA form, the CDR3 reads TGTGCCAGCAGCCCGAAGCTAGGTGGAAACACCATATATTTT. The full variable domain, completed using reference TRBV7-2 and TRBJ1-3, is GAGVSQSPSNKVTEKGKDVELRCDPISGHTALYWYRQSLGQGLEFLIYFQGNSAPDKSGLPSDRFSAERTGGSVSTLTIQRTQQEDSAVYLCASSPKLGGNTIYFGEGSWLTVV.

Only a few counts were recorded for this clonotype. The chain uses TRBV5-1 and TRBJ2-7; 9 bases fit TRBD1. Germline V CDR1 and CDR2: SGHRS, YFSETQ. V was clipped by 7 bases and J by 5 bases; unmatched bases: 10. The CDR3 runs to 14 residues. The CDR3 here is CASSHPGQGNEQYF. In DNA form, the CDR3 reads TGCGCCAGCTCCCATCCGGGACAGGGTAACGAGCAGTACTTC.

This clonotype appeared a few times. V is TRBV5-1 and J is TRBJ2-3; D not certain. V lost 2 bases and J lost 5, with 9 bases in between. The CDR3 sequence is 13 residues long. Germline V gene lookup returns CDR1 SGHRS and CDR2 YFSETQ. CDR3 in DNA: TGCGCCAGCAGCTTTCTAGGGAAAGATACGCAGTATTTT. Translated, it gives CASSFLGKDTQYF.

This clonotype was observed a handful of times. The rearrangement links TRBV7-9 to TRBJ1-1, with D possibly TRBD1 on 5 matching bases. The V end was cut by 3 bases, the J end by 6 bases, with 8 bases between. The CDR3 runs to 12 residues. Germline V gene data show CDR1 as SEHNR and CDR2 as FQNEAQ (reference sequence). The chain's CDR3 is CASSFDRAEAFF. DNA of the CDR3: TGTGCCAGCAGCTTTGACAGAGCTGAAGCTTTCTTT.

The V and J genes are TRBV6-1 and TRBJ1-2, with a tentative D call TRBD1 (5 bases). The V end was cut by 5 bases, the J end by 5 bases, with 24 bases between. CDR3 length: 17 residues. Germline CDR1 and CDR2: MNHNS and SASEGT. CDR3 loop: CASSPRRGPGRNYGYTF. CDR3 coding DNA: TGTGCCAGCAGTCCCAGACGGGGACCAGGACGGAATTATGGCTACACCTTC.

The V gene is TRBV5-1, the J gene TRBJ1-4, with D possibly TRBD1 on 5 matching bases. The CDR3 spans 16 residues. Germline V gene lookup returns CDR1 SGHRS and CDR2 YFSETQ. V was trimmed by 2 bases and J by 0 bases, leaving 11 bases between them. The CDR3 loop is CASSLGTATTNEKLFF. Written as DNA, the CDR3 is TGCGCCAGCAGCTTAGGGACGGCTACAACTAATGAAAAACTGTTTTTT.

The rearrangement joins TRBV7-9 to TRBJ2-3, with 7 bases matching TRBD2. J gave up 0 bases and V 5 bases, and 8 bases lay outside the gene matches. This CDR3 contains 16 residues. Per germline, CDR1 SEHNR and CDR2 FQNEAQ (reference sequence). CDR3 residues: CASSPLGRVSTDTQYF. As DNA, the CDR3 is TGTGCCAGCAGCCCCCTTGGGAGGGTAAGCACAGATACGCAGTATTTT.

DNA for the CDR3: TGCAGTGCTAGAATATCTAGCGGGGGGGCCAATGAGCAGTTCTTC. Encoded protein: CSARISSGGANEQFF. This chain connects TRBV20-1 to TRBJ2-1, with 12 bases lining up with TRBD2. The CDR3 spans 15 residues. Germline assignment: CDR1 DFQATT and CDR2 SNEGSKA (reference sequence). The ends lost 2 bases at V and 6 bases at J; junction bases unmatched: 5.

The sample holds a few counts of this clonotype. CDR3 sequence (DNA): TGTGCCTGGAGTGTACTAGGGGCCGCTGGGGCCAACGTCCTGACTTTC. It translates to CAWSVLGAAGANVLTF. V gene TRBV30 combines with J gene TRBJ2-6, with D perhaps assigned TRBD1 or TRBD2 (5 bases each). Germline CDR1 is GTSNPN and CDR2 is SVGIG (reference sequence). CDR3 length equals 16 residues. Trimming removed 0 bases from V and 2 bases from J, with 11 bases in between.

This clonotype appeared a few times. CDR3 sequence reads: CASTFQGDTEAFF. Here the CDR3 DNA reads TGTGCCAGCACTTTTCAGGGTGATACTGAAGCTTTCTTT. The chain is built from TRBV12-3 or TRBV12-4 and TRBJ1-1, with D maybe TRBD1 (5 bases). V was clipped by 7 bases and J by 5 bases, with 14 bases between them. The CDR3 has 13 residues.